A single T cell receptor (beta chain) is shown here with its context. Sequencing used immunoSEQ multiplex PCR; TCRdb keeps in-frame clones, though not all of them. The sample has 65,000 or so clones; around 88% are singletons. The sample belongs to a study of OX40 agonist ivuxolimab in advanced cancers. For the study at large: As their treatment, patients were administered ivuxolimab, an agonistic anti-OX40 (CD134) antibody.

This receptor was obtained from an adult with an advanced solid tumor such as melanoma, head and neck, liver or kidney cancer. The sample in question was CD4+ or CD8+ T cells sorted from blood, obtained in a trial of the OX40 agonist ivuxolimab.

The CDR3 here is CAISEISQETQYF. CDR3 DNA: TGTGCCATCAGTGAAATAAGCCAAGAGACCCAGTACTTC. J is TRBJ2-5 and V is TRBV10-3; the D is unclear. Germline assignment: CDR1 ENHRY and CDR2 SYGVKD. This CDR3 region has 13 residues. V lost 3 bases and J lost 1, with 6 bases in between.